One sample yielded the 25 T cell receptor beta chains listed below, sequenced in a study of T-cell memory formation after mild COVID-19. TCRdb reanalysed the 5' RACE reads using MiXCR and keeps one entry per CDR3 protein. The data show roughly 410,000 distinct CDR3 sequences, about 24% seen once. Sequenced material: PBMCs or a T cell subset sorted from them (not recorded which). The origin of the receptors is an adult woman who had mild COVID-19 (a few samples of this study predate the infection). Cell type and time point are not known.

The chain couples TRBV30 to TRBJ2-7, with no clear D. The V and J ends lost 0 bases and 3 bases respectively, with 15 bases between them. This CDR3 is 15 amino acids long. The germline V gene has CDR1 GTSNPN and CDR2 SVGIG (reference sequence). Here the CDR3 DNA reads TGTGCCTGGAGTGTAATATACAAGGGCAACTACGAGCAGTACTTC. Protein sequence: CAWSVIYKGNYEQYF.

The CDR3 sequence is CASSSPGSDYGYTF. DNA of the CDR3: TGCGCCAGCAGCTCGCCGGGGTCAGACTATGGCTACACCTTC. The gene calls are TRBV4-1 and TRBJ1-2; D is ambiguous. V lost 5 bases, J lost 3 bases, and 13 bases lay in between. This CDR3 is built from 14 residues. Germline CDR1 is MGHRA and CDR2 is YSYEKL.

The table lists this clonotype with a few counts. The chain couples TRBV4-1 to TRBJ1-1; D call uncertain. This CDR3 spans 13 amino acids. Germline CDR1 and CDR2: MGHRA and YSYEKL. V was trimmed by 2 bases and J by 1 base, leaving 5 bases between them. The CDR3: CASSQQTNTEAFF. The CDR3 bases are TGCGCCAGCAGCCAACAAACGAACACTGAAGCTTTCTTT.

This clonotype showed up just a few times. The chain uses TRBV12-3 or TRBV12-4 and TRBJ2-3; no reliable D call. There are 12 residues in the CDR3. V lost 7 bases to trimming and J lost 7 bases, with 12 bases between them. The CDR3 nucleotides are TGTGCCAGCACCCGTCTAACTCATACGCAGTATTTT. The encoded protein is CASTRLTHTQYF.

V gene TRBV2 combines with J gene TRBJ2-3; no firm D call. The CDR3 is made up of 12 amino acids. CDR1 and CDR2 (germline): SNHLY, FYNNEI. The V gene lost 11 bases and the J gene lost 0 bases, with 9 bases spanning the gap. The CDR3 sequence: CAGTGSTDTQYF. CDR3 nucleotides: TGTGCCGGCACGGGCAGCACAGATACGCAGTATTTT.

This sequence joins TRBV4-2 and TRBJ1-2, with D unresolved. The CDR3 has 12 amino acids. Germline V lookup: CDR1 LGHNA, CDR2 YNFKEQ. Trimming pared 8 bases from V and 0 bases from J, leaving 7 bases between. CDR3 coding DNA: TGTGCCAGCCATACTTCTAACTATGGCTACACCTTC. It yields the protein CASHTSNYGYTF.

This clonotype was detected only a few times. This may be a read error: a much more frequent sequence differs by one nucleotide. The chain joins TRBV20-1 to TRBJ2-5, with 9 bases fitting TRBD1. CDR1 and CDR2 from the germline V gene are DFQATT and SNEGSKA (reference sequence). CDR3 length: 15 amino acids. With V trimmed by 3 bases and J by 7 bases, 12 bases remained unmatched. In nucleotides, the CDR3 is TGCAGTGCTAGTGGGTTGGGACAGGGCGACCGGACCCAGTACTTC. Translating it yields CSASGLGQGDRTQYF.

The table lists this clonotype with a few counts. The chain uses TRBV6-5 and TRBJ2-2; D gene unclear. The CDR3 has 16 residues. Trimming took off 5 bases at V and 7 bases at J, with 20 bases between the two ends. Germline loops: CDR1 MNHEY, CDR2 SVGAGI. The CDR3 here is CASSKKTGLPRGELFF. CDR3 nucleotide sequence: TGTGCCAGCAGTAAAAAAACCGGCCTTCCCCGCGGGGAGCTGTTTTTT.

The rearrangement links TRBV6-5 to TRBJ2-7; 7 positions match TRBD1. With 8 bases clipped from V and 2 bases from J, the junction kept 9 bases outside the gene matches. The CDR3 is 14 amino acids. The V gene's germline CDR1 is MNHEY and CDR2 SVGAGI. The DNA for the CDR3 is TGTGCCAGCTCCCCGGGACAGAGACCCTACGAGCAGTACTTC. It encodes CASSPGQRPYEQYF.

There are a few counts of this clonotype. The V call is TRBV24-1, the J call TRBJ2-5; TRBD1 matches 7 bases. CDR1 is KGHDR, CDR2 SFDVKD, per germline. The CDR3 is 15 residues long. V gave up 3 bases and J gave up 0 bases; unmatched junction bases: 3. The CDR3 protein is CATSDTGTDQETQYF. CDR3 DNA sequence: TGTGCCACCAGTGATACTGGGACAGACCAAGAGACCCAGTACTTC.

This clonotype was observed a handful of times. This rearrangement joins TRBV12-3 or TRBV12-4 to TRBJ2-3, with TRBD1 matching 10 bases. Unmatched junction bases numbered 5, after V lost 5 bases and J lost 3 bases. The CDR3 totals 15 residues. For the CDR3, the DNA is TGTGCCAGCAGTCGACAGGGGGCGACTACAGATACGCAGTATTTT. Protein product: CASSRQGATTDTQYF.

For the CDR3, the DNA is TGTGCTAGTGCCTTCGAACAGGGAGCGAGGCAGCCCCAGCATTTT. Its protein is CASAFEQGARQPQHF. This chain uses TRBV12-5 with TRBJ1-5; TRBD1 is a possible D gene (6 bases). V was pared by 7 bases and J by 7 bases, with 20 bases between. This CDR3 region has 15 residues. The germline V gene encodes CDR1 LGHNT and CDR2 FRNRAP.

The sample holds a few counts of this clonotype. The V gene is TRBV7-2, the J gene TRBJ2-3, with D perhaps matching TRBD1 (6 bases). V lost 10 bases and J 2 bases, leaving 16 bases between the germline ends. The CDR3 is 14 residues long. The germline gives CDR1 SGHTA, CDR2 FQGNSA. The CDR3 loop reads CATSWGPITDTQYF. The DNA for the CDR3 is TGTGCCACTTCCTGGGGGCCTATCACAGATACGCAGTATTTT.

This clonotype occurred many times. This chain uses TRBV11-2 with TRBJ1-1; D unresolved. V gave up 5 bases and J gave up 0 bases, with 7 bases separating them. The CDR3 covers 13 residues. The V gene's germline CDR1 is SGHAT and CDR2 FQNNGV. CDR3 bases: TGTGCCAGCAGCAGCCAGATGAACACTGAAGCTTTCTTT. Its protein product is CASSSQMNTEAFF. The full variable domain, completed using reference TRBV11-2 and TRBJ1-1, is EAGVAQSPRYKIIEKRQSVAFWCNPISGHATLYWYQQILGQGPKLLIQFQNNGVVDDSQLPKDRFSAERLKGVDSTLKIQPAKLEDSAVYLCASSSQMNTEAFFGQGTRLTVV.

This clonotype was seen more than once but under ten times. The CDR3 DNA is TGTGCCAGCAGCCGTGTTAGCGGCCCCTACGAGCAGTACTTC. It codes for CASSRVSGPYEQYF. The chain has TRBV12-3 or TRBV12-4 and TRBJ2-7; D perhaps matches TRBD2 (6 bases). This CDR3 has 14 amino acids. V was clipped by 6 bases and J by 2 bases, with 14 bases between them.

This clonotype was counted ten times or more. CDR3 nucleotide sequence: TGTGCCAGCAGCCAAGGGCCGGTTCTGGGGACAGAGGGAGCTTTCTTT. The encoded protein is CASSQGPVLGTEGAFF. V and J are TRBV3-1 and TRBJ1-1; TRBD1 matches at 7 bases. This CDR3 contains 16 residues. J was trimmed by 10 bases and V by 1 base; bases with no gene match: 15. Looked up from germline, CDR1 is LGHDT and CDR2 is YNNKEL (reference sequence).

This clonotype was observed a few times. V gene TRBV20-1 combines with J gene TRBJ2-7; 9 bases line up with TRBD1. The CDR3 is made up of 17 amino acids. CDR1 and CDR2 (germline): DFQATT, SNEGSKA (reference sequence). With 3 bases clipped from V and 6 bases from J, the junction kept 18 bases outside the gene matches. The DNA for the CDR3 is TGCAGTGCTAGGAGGGGGACAGGGACGAAAATGCGGAGCGAGCAGTACTTC. This codes for CSARRGTGTKMRSEQYF.

The chain uses TRBV7-9 and TRBJ2-3; D not certain. V was pared by 4 bases and J by 2 bases, with 7 bases between. The CDR3 runs to 13 residues. The germline V gene has CDR1 SEHNR and CDR2 FQNEAQ (reference sequence). CDR3 nucleotide sequence: TGTGCCAGCAGCTCCACCGACACAGATACGCAGTATTTT. It yields the protein CASSSTDTDTQYF.

This clonotype has only a few counts. The chain recombines TRBV9 with TRBJ2-2; no clear D. V was shortened by 0 bases and J by 6 bases, with 9 bases between the two germline ends. The germline gives CDR1 SGDLS, CDR2 YYNGEE. There are 14 residues in the CDR3. The CDR3 sequence is CASSVARSAGELFF. CDR3 sequence (DNA): TGTGCCAGCAGCGTAGCCAGGTCTGCCGGGGAGCTGTTTTTT.

The rearrangement uses TRBV4-2 and TRBJ1-6; D remains unclear. This CDR3 comprises 12 residues. The germline CDR1 and CDR2 sequences are LGHNA and YNFKEQ. Trimming cost V 4 bases and J 10 bases, with 8 bases left between them. This CDR3 reads CASSRAISPLHF. DNA of the CDR3: TGTGCCAGCAGCCGAGCGATATCACCCCTCCACTTT.

The chain joins TRBV7-2 to TRBJ2-7; D is uncertain. V lost 4 bases and J lost 4, with 11 bases in between. The CDR3 is 13 amino acids. Germline V gene lookup returns CDR1 SGHTA and CDR2 FQGNSA. In DNA form, the CDR3 reads TGTGCCAGCAGCTCACAACCTCTTTACGAGCAGTACTTC. Residues: CASSSQPLYEQYF.

The chain recombines TRBV7-2 with TRBJ2-5; D possibly corresponds to TRBD2 (5 bases). Trimming took off 5 bases at V and 2 bases at J, with 12 bases between the two ends. The CDR3 has 14 amino acids. Germline CDR1 and CDR2: SGHTA and FQGNSA. The CDR3 sequence is CASSQSGLQETQYF. CDR3 nucleotide sequence: TGTGCCAGCAGCCAGAGCGGCCTACAAGAGACCCAGTACTTC.

The chain links TRBV7-2 to TRBJ1-1; the D gene is possibly TRBD1 (5 bases). The V gene lost 1 base and the J gene lost 1 base, with 13 bases spanning the gap. Per germline, CDR1 SGHTA and CDR2 FQGNSA. This CDR3 is 16 amino acids long. The CDR3: CASSLVRGVRNTEAFF. CDR3 DNA: TGTGCCAGCAGCTTAGTTAGGGGAGTAAGGAACACTGAAGCTTTCTTT.

This clonotype was seen a few times. V gene TRBV20-1 combines with J gene TRBJ2-1, with TRBD2 matching 10 bases. Losses at the gene ends were 4 bases for V and 9 bases for J; bases not matched to a gene: 12. The germline V gene has CDR1 DFQATT and CDR2 SNEGSKA (reference sequence). The CDR3 sequence is 15 residues long. The CDR3 reads CSAIGLAGAVFEQFF. The CDR3 region has the DNA TGCAGTGCTATAGGTCTAGCGGGAGCAGTATTTGAGCAGTTCTTC.

The chain has TRBV27 and TRBJ2-2, with TRBD2 identical over 8 bases. Germline CDR1 MNHEY, CDR2 SMNVEV (reference sequence). This CDR3 comprises 16 residues. V shed 0 bases and J 5 bases; nucleotides not matched to a gene: 5. For the CDR3, the DNA is TGTGCCAGCAGTTTATCCCCGGGAGGGCCGACCGGGGAGCTGTTTTTT. Translating it yields CASSLSPGGPTGELFF.